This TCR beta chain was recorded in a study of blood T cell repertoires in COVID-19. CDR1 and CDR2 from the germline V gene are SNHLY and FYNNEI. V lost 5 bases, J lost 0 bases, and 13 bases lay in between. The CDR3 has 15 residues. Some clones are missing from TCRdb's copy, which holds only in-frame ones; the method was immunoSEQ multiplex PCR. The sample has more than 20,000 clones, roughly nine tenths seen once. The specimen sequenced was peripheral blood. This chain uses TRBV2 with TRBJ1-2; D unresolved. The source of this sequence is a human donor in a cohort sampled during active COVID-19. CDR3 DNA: TGTGCCAGCAGTCAACGACGGGATACTAACTATGGCTACACCTTC. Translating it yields CASSQRRDTNYGYTF.